The clone carrying this T cell receptor (beta chain) was seen at least ten times. The target antigen is unknown. MiXCR was run by TCRdb on the 5' RACE reads, yielding one entry per CDR3 protein. The top ten hold over 1% of the sample, which has some 120,000 distinct CDR3 sequences, 3.2% seen once. This CDR3 region has 14 residues. Germline-derived CDR1 and CDR2 are SGHRS and YFSETQ. Trimming removed 1 base from V and 14 bases from J, with 18 bases in between. The entry originates in a study of neurological immune-mediated disorders. Points from the study as a whole: A possible signature was seen in one related-CDR3 cluster, into which phylogenetic grouping placed the repertoires of 18 of 34 multiple sclerosis patients.

Sequenced material: PBMCs. This TCR was recovered from a woman in her 30s with multiple sclerosis. The chain combines TRBV5-1 with TRBJ1-4; tentative D call: TRBD1 (5 bases). The DNA for the CDR3 is TGCGCCAGCAGCTTGTACGGGGGGGATGAAGCGCTGTTTTTT. Amino acids: CASSLYGGDEALFF.